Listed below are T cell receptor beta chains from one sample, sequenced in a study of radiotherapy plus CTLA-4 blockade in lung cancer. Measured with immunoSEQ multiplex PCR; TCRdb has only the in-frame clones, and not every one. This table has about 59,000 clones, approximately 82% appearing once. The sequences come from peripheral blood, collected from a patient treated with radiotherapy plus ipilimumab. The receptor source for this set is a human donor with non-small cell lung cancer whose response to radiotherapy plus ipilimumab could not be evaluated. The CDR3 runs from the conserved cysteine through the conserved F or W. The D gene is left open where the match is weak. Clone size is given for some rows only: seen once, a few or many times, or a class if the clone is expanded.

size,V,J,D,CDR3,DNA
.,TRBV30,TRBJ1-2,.,CAEAGVYGYTF,TGTGCCGAGGCAGGGGTCTATGGCTACACCTTC
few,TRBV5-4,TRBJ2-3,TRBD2,CASSFGAGGPTDTQYF,TGTGCCAGCAGCTTCGGGGCGGGGGGGCCAACAGATACGCAGTATTTT
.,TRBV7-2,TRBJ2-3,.,CASSSTPGVDTQYF,TGTGCCAGCAGTTCGACTCCAGGGGTGGATACGCAGTATTTT
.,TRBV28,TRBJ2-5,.,CASKLRTSYQETQYF,TGTGCCAGCAAATTAAGGACATCGTACCAAGAGACCCAGTACTTC
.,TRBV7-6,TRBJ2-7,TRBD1,CASSLVGQGNEQYF,TGTGCCAGCAGCTTAGTGGGACAGGGTAACGAGCAGTACTTC
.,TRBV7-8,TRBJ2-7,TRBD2,CASSLASGGAYEQYF,TGTGCCAGCAGCTTAGCGAGCGGGGGGGCCTACGAGCAGTACTTC
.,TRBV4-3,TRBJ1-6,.,CASSQDRGYSPLHF,TGCGCCAGCAGCCAAGACAGGGGATATTCACCCCTCCACTTT
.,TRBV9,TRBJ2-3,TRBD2,CASSASSGVQDTQYF,TGTGCCAGCAGCGCCTCTAGCGGGGTTCAAGATACGCAGTATTTT
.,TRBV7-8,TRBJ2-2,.,CASNRGGLITGELFF,TGTGCCAGCAACCGCGGGGGCCTCATCACCGGGGAGCTGTTTTTT
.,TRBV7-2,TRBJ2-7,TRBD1,CASSLANRGHYEQYF,TGTGCCAGCAGCTTAGCGAACAGGGGACACTACGAGCAGTACTTC
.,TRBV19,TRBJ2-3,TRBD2,CASSQGLAGSTDTQYF,TGTGCCAGTAGTCAGGGACTAGCGGGGTCCACAGATACGCAGTATTTT
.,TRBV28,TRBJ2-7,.,CASSSPQGNEQYF,TGTGCCAGCAGTTCCCCACAGGGAAACGAGCAGTACTTC
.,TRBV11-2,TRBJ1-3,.,CASTGGPGNTIYF,TGTGCCAGCACCGGGGGGCCTGGGAACACCATATATTTT
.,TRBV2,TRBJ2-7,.,CASSPAPYEQYF,TGTGCCAGCAGCCCCGCGCCCTACGAGCAGTACTTC
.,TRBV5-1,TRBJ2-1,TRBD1,CASSLRTGGTEQFF,TGCGCCAGCAGCTTGAGGACAGGGGGCACTGAGCAGTTCTTC
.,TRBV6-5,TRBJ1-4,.,CATRRGTGEKLFF,TGTGCCACAAGACGGGGTACCGGAGAAAAACTGTTTTTT
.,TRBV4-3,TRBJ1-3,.,CASSQELAGGSGNTIYF,TGCGCCAGCAGCCAAGAATTGGCTGGAGGGTCTGGAAACACCATATATTTT
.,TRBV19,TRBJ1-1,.,CASKASGEWNTEAFF,TGTGCCAGTAAGGCCTCCGGGGAATGGAACACTGAAGCTTTCTTT
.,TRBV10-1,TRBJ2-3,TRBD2,CASSEAGGSQDTQYF,TGCGCCAGCAGCGAAGCGGGAGGGAGCCAGGATACGCAGTATTTT
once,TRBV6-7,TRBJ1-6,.,CASSNGPENNSPLHF,TGTGCCAGCAGTAATGGCCCGGAGAATAATTCACCCCTCCACTTT
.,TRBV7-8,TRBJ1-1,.,CASSLEGRWAVNTEAFF,TGTGCCAGCAGCTTAGAAGGGAGGTGGGCAGTCAACACTGAAGCTTTCTTT
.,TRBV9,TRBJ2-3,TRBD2,CASSALAGGGTDTQYF,TGTGCCAGCAGCGCCCTAGCGGGGGGGGGCACAGATACGCAGTATTTT
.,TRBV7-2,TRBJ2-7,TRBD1,CASSPTAGGYEQYF,TGTGCCAGCAGCCCCACGGCAGGGGGCTACGAGCAGTACTTC
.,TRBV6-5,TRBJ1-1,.,CASSRVGTSEAFF,TGTGCCAGCAGCCGCGTCGGGACTTCTGAAGCTTTCTTT